Many counts were recorded for the clone carrying this T cell receptor beta chain. Its antigen is as yet unknown. Previously described methods with listed TCR primers produced the bulk TCR libraries. TCRdb called the PCR reads again in MiXCR, with one record for every CDR3 protein. This table holds 70,000 to 95,000 distinct CDR3 sequences, about 20% found once. There are 15 residues in the CDR3. The V gene's germline CDR1 is DFQATT and CDR2 SNEGSKA (reference sequence). J gave up 2 bases and V 1 base, and 8 bases lay outside the gene matches. These data originate in a study of molecular identifiers for immune sequencing clone quantification. Study-wide findings and caveats: The study reportedly detected spiked Jurkat TCR RNA from one cell among about a million naive cells.

The sample comprised naive CD8+ T cells from blood, with Jurkat cell RNA spiked in. The subset is: FACS-sorted CD8+CD4-CCR7+CD45RA+ naive T cells. This clonotype was sampled from a human donor in good health. Some libraries in this study had Jurkat cell RNA spiked in. The rearrangement joins TRBV20-1 to TRBJ2-7; 7 positions match TRBD1. CDR3 amino acids: CSARVRDSATYEQYF. The CDR3 DNA is TGCAGTGCTAGAGTCAGGGACAGTGCCACCTACGAGCAGTACTTC.